This T cell receptor beta chain came from a study of T cell repertoires in cytomegalovirus infection. Study information: It can be stated that public TCR beta signatures indicated CMV infection as well as a matching HLA type. Study findings and constraints: Of the TCR beta families, the public ones yielded a cumulative frequency that identified carriers of CMV plus the relevant HLA.

TCRdb re-derived calls from the reads in MiXCR, one entry per CDR3 protein. The sample lists just under 550,000 distinct CDR3 sequences, 26% occurring once. The V gene end was trimmed by 5 bases and the J gene end by 1 base; junction bases not matched to a gene: 9. This CDR3 is built from 16 residues. Germline values: CDR1 SEHNR, CDR2 FQNEAQ (reference sequence). A word on this clonotype: Its antigen is still unknown.

The sequence was collected from a human donor in good health (CMV status not recorded). Some clones in this sample may be carry-over from other donors' samples. The chain is built from TRBV7-9 and TRBJ1-1; 8 bases are shared with TRBD1. Input material: PBMCs. DNA of the CDR3: TGTGCCAGCAGCCAGGACGGGACAGGTACGAACACTGAAGCTTTCTTT. Translated: CASSQDGTGTNTEAFF.